Listed below are T cell receptor beta chains from one sample, sequenced in a study of shared clonotypes between healthy human individuals. Produced via immunoSEQ multiplex PCR; TCRdb's table is partial and in-frame only. The sample comprises some 2.3 million clones, 90% to 95% of which are singletons, and under 0.45% rests with the top ten. The sequencing input was naive CD4+ T cells from PBMCs. These receptors originate from a man aged 18 to 30 in good health. Some clones in this sample may be carry-over from other donors' samples. The CDR3 runs from the conserved cysteine through the conserved F or W. A D gene is named only where the DNA matches it firmly. Clone size is not always given. Where it is, it says once, few, many or a class for expanded clones.

V: TRBV6-1; size: NA; D: NA; J: TRBJ2-1; DNA: TGTGCCAGTTCAGGGTCCTACAATGAGCAGTTCTTC; CDR3: CASSGSYNEQFF
V: TRBV28; size: NA; D: NA; J: TRBJ2-1; DNA: TGTGCCAGCAGTCCAATAGCGGCCCAGGCGGAGGAGCAGTTCTTC; CDR3: CASSPIAAQAEEQFF
V: TRBV19; size: NA; D: NA; J: TRBJ1-5; DNA: TGTGCCAGTCTCCGGGGGGGGGCAGGGCAGCCCCAGCATTTT; CDR3: CASLRGGAGQPQHF
V: TRBV7-2; size: NA; D: NA; J: TRBJ2-7; DNA: TGTGCCAGCAGCCCCTACTACGAGCAGTACTTC; CDR3: CASSPYYEQYF
V: TRBV30; size: NA; D: NA; J: TRBJ1-2; DNA: TGTGCCCAGGGCAGTAACTATGGCTACACCTTC; CDR3: CAQGSNYGYTF
V: TRBV18; size: NA; D: NA; J: TRBJ2-3; DNA: TGTGCCAGCTCAATCGGGAACACAGATACGCAGTATTTT; CDR3: CASSIGNTDTQYF
V: TRBV11-3; size: NA; D: NA; J: TRBJ2-1; DNA: TGTGCCAGCAGCCCTAGGAGGCTAGCCGGCTCCTACAATGAGCAGTTCTTC; CDR3: CASSPRRLAGSYNEQFF
V: TRBV20-1; size: few; D: NA; J: TRBJ1-5; DNA: TGCAGTGCTAGAGACCGTAGGACCCAGCATTTT; CDR3: CSARDRRTQHF
V: TRBV11-2; size: NA; D: NA; J: TRBJ2-7; DNA: TGTGCCAGCAGCTGGACAGTTGGTGGATCCTACGAGCAGTACTTC; CDR3: CASSWTVGGSYEQYF
V: TRBV19; size: NA; D: TRBD1; J: TRBJ1-5; DNA: TGTGCCAGTAGTATAACGGACAGGGGGCCAGCCAATCAGCCCCAGCATTTT; CDR3: CASSITDRGPANQPQHF
V: TRBV5-8; size: NA; D: NA; J: TRBJ2-3; DNA: TGTGCCAGCAGGGAAAGGGCAGATACGCAGTATTTT; CDR3: CASRERADTQYF
V: TRBV21-1; size: NA; D: NA; J: TRBJ2-7; DNA: TGTGCCACGAGGACAGGGCCAAACGAGCAGTACTTC; CDR3: CATRTGPNEQYF